This T cell receptor (beta chain) appears in the sequencing data of a study of blood T cell repertoires in COVID-19. Across the whole study: The samples span acute and convalescent COVID-19 from the United States, Italy and Spain. Sources were T cells, B-cell-depleted T cells, or PBMCs; the material itself was cDNA or gDNA.

Germline V gene data show CDR1 as ENHRY and CDR2 as SYGVKD. The CDR3 contains 16 residues. V lost 6 bases and J 0 bases, leaving 15 bases between the germline ends. Seattle patients were enrolled while actively infected and followed longitudinally. Authors' data handling: Quantification of nucleated cells was approximated via reference gene primer amplification. Clones were read by immunoSEQ multiplex PCR, and TCRdb kept only the in-frame ones, dropping some. The V and J calls and clone size were taken over from that table, and D and trimming were inferred from the DNA. The table has roughly 340,000 clones, around 87% seen once.

V is TRBV10-3 and J is TRBJ1-3, with D uncertain. This TCR derives from a woman aged 45 to 65 with COVID-19, enrolled during active disease. Sequences were obtained from peripheral blood. The CDR3 region is CAIRRLEGFSGNTIYF. The CDR3 nucleotides are TGTGCCATCAGGAGGCTTGAGGGTTTCTCTGGAAACACCATATATTTT.